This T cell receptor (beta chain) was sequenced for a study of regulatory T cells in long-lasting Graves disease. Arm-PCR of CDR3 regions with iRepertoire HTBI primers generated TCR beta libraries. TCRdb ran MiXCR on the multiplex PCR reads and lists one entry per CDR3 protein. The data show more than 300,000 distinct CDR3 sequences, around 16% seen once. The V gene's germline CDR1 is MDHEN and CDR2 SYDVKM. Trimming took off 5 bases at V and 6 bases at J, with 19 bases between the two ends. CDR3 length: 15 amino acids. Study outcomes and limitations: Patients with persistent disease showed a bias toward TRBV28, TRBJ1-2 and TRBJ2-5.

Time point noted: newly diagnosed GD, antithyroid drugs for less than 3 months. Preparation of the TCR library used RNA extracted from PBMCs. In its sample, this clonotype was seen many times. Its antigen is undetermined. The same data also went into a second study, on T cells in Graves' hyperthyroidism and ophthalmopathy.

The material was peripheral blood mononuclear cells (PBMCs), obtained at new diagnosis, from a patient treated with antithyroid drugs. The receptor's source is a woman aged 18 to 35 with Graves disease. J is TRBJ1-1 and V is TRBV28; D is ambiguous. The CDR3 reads CASSLPRWKGAEAFF. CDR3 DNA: TGTGCCAGCAGTCTACCACGGTGGAAGGGAGCTGAAGCTTTCTTT.